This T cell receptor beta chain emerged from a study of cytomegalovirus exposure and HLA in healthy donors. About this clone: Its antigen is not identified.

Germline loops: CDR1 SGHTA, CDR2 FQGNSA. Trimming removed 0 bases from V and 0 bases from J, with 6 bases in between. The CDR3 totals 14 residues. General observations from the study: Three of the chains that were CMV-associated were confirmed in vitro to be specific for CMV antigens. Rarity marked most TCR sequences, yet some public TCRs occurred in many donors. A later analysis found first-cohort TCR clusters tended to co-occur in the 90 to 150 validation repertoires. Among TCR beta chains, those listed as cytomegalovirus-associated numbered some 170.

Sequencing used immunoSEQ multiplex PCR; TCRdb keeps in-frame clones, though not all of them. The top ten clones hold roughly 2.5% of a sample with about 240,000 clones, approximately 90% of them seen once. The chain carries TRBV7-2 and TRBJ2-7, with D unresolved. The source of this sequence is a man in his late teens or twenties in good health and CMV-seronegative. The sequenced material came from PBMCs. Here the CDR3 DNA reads TGTGCCAGCAGCTTAGCGTGGAGCTCCTACGAGCAGTACTTC. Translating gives CASSLAWSSYEQYF. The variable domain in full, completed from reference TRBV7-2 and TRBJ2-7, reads GAGVSQSPSNKVTEKGKDVELRCDPISGHTALYWYRQSLGQGLEFLIYFQGNSAPDKSGLPSDRFSAERTGGSVSTLTIQRTQQEDSAVYLCASSLAWSSYEQYFGPGTRLTVT.